This TCR beta chain originates from a study of T-cell reconstitution after alpha-beta-depleted transplantation in children. This clonotype was counted only a few times. Preparation of the TCRbeta library was carried out with unique molecular identifiers. MiXCR, run by TCRdb on the PCR reads, gives a single entry per CDR3 protein. The table lists roughly 300,000 distinct CDR3 sequences, about a tenth of them singletons. This specimen was PBMCs from the stem cell graft donor, taken from the stem cell graft. This TCR came from a human donor who donated a stem cell graft to a child with acute lymphoblastic leukemia.

The CDR3 here is CASTPLRGQETQYF. The CDR3 DNA reads TGTGCCAGCACCCCGTTGAGGGGGCAAGAGACCCAGTACTTC. The chain uses TRBV12-3 or TRBV12-4 and TRBJ2-5, with D perhaps TRBD1 (6 bases). This CDR3 contains 14 residues. V gave up 7 bases and J gave up 2 bases, with 14 bases separating them.